This T cell receptor (beta chain) emerged from a study of vaccination and CD4 T cells after COVID-19. Across the whole study: At a median 72 days (range 14 to 241) after dose two, post-vaccine samples were obtained.

Regarding the study as a whole: For SARS-CoV-2-reactive clonotypes, the median went from approximately 21 to 40, a nonsignificant increase.

The V gene's germline CDR1 is SEHNR and CDR2 FQNEAQ (reference sequence). The CDR3 runs to 15 residues. With 3 bases clipped from V and 4 bases from J, the junction kept 6 bases outside the gene matches. Sequencing of DNA taken from cultured CD4+ T cells relied on the Oncomine TCR Beta short-read assay. Genomic DNA extraction was carried out from cultured CD4+ T cells. TCRdb recomputed calls from the PCR reads with MiXCR, one row per CDR3 protein. The sample has thousands of distinct CDR3 sequences, around 41% seen once; the top ten hold around 35%. Described treatment: roughly nine-day PBMC culture with coronavirus spike peptide pools or control peptides (ViraFEST assay). Collection of the unexposed donor's CD4+ T cells took place before the COVID-19 pandemic (2011-2018). The researchers probed unexposed-donor CD4+ T cells with SARS-CoV-2 S/N and four cold-coronavirus spikes, cells permitting. This clonotype showed up just a few times. The antigen is not known.

The chain has TRBV7-9 and TRBJ1-1; TRBD1 agrees at 9 bases. The source material was CD4+ T cells from blood, cultured in vitro. The TCR comes from a human donor in good health. CDR3 DNA sequence: TGTGCCAGCAGCTTCCGGAGACAGGGGGGCACTGAAGCTTTCTTT. As protein: CASSFRRQGGTEAFF.